These 14 T cell receptor beta chains originate from one sample sequenced in a study of blood T cells in healthy people across ages (dated by TCRdb to between 2014 and 2017). The library relied on 5' RACE. Sequencing instrument: Illumina HiSeq 2500. The second PCR ran for roughly 6 to 11 cycles and used a J-beta primer mix along with a sample-barcoded 5' primer. Using fastp trimming at Q25 and MiXCR clonotype assembly, TCRdb reanalyzed the public sequencing data and kept in-frame beta chains. CDR3 protein duplicates are merged, each entry listing the most common genes and DNA. The sample table records about 1.1 million distinct CDR3 sequences; more than 30% of these occur just once. Roughly 14% of the sample lies in the top ten. Sequencing was carried out using blood. Receptor source: a man between 18 and 35 years old in good health.

As for this clonotype: Just one base apart from a much larger clone, this may be a read error. The chain uses TRBV7-2 and TRBJ1-1; D remains ambiguous. This CDR3 has 14 residues. From germline, CDR1 is SGHTA and CDR2 FQGNSA. V was shortened by 5 bases and J by 4 bases, with 14 bases between the two germline ends. This chain's CDR3 is CASSVEGSGTEAFF. The CDR3 coding sequence is TGTGCCAGCAGCGTAGAGGGTTCTGGCACTGAAGCTTTCTTT.

This rearrangement joins TRBV2 to TRBJ1-2; no reliable D call. The ends were cut back, 3 bases at V and 2 bases at J, with 13 bases in the middle. This CDR3 has 15 residues. Per germline, CDR1 SNHLY and CDR2 FYNNEI. The CDR3 loop is CASSDYSPGNYGYTF. DNA for the CDR3: TGTGCCAGCAGTGATTATTCCCCGGGGAACTATGGCTACACCTTC.

The chain combines TRBV12-5 with TRBJ1-5; maybe TRBD1 (5 bases). V dropped 0 bases and J dropped 1 base, with 7 bases sitting between them. Germline CDR1 and CDR2: LGHNT and FRNRAP. This CDR3 contains 15 residues. CDR3 region: CASGLVQGSNQPQHF. As DNA, the CDR3 is TGTGCTAGTGGTTTGGTCCAGGGAAGCAATCAGCCCCAGCATTTT.

The chain couples TRBV5-1 to TRBJ2-3, with D tentatively TRBD1 (6 bases). Germline values: CDR1 SGHRS, CDR2 YFSETQ. V dropped 0 bases and J dropped 5 bases, with 10 bases sitting between them. The CDR3 runs to 14 residues. The CDR3 here is CASSLVEGEDTQYF. CDR3 DNA sequence: TGCGCCAGCAGCTTGGTAGAGGGGGAAGATACGCAGTATTTT. Full variable domain (outside the CDR3, taken from reference TRBV5-1 and TRBJ2-3): KAGVTQTPRYLIKTRGQQVTLSCSPISGHRSVSWYQQTPGQGLQFLFEYFSETQRNKGNFPGRFSGRQFSNSRSEMNVSTLELGDSALYLCASSLVEGEDTQYFGPGTRLTVL.

The chain joins TRBV5-8 to TRBJ1-5; D uncertain. Per germline, CDR1 SGHTS and CDR2 YDEGEE. This CDR3 has 15 residues. V dropped 1 base and J dropped 6 bases, with 14 bases sitting between them. CDR3 region: CASSLITVGLQPQHF. The CDR3 bases are TGTGCCAGCAGCTTGATTACAGTTGGGCTTCAGCCCCAGCATTTT.

This clonotype was counted only a few times. The chain has TRBV29-1 and TRBJ2-5, with 7 positions matching TRBD2. CDR1 and CDR2 (germline): SQVTM, ANQGSEA. The CDR3 length is 13 residues. The ends lost 6 bases at V and 5 bases at J; junction bases unmatched: 9. This CDR3 is CSVNGGGRETQYF. CDR3 DNA: TGCAGCGTCAATGGGGGAGGGCGGGAGACCCAGTACTTC.

The chain is built from TRBV20-1 and TRBJ2-1; perhaps TRBD1 as D (6 bases). V lost 1 base to trimming and J lost 6 bases, with 13 bases between them. Germline V gives CDR1 DFQATT, CDR2 SNEGSKA (reference sequence). This CDR3 has 14 residues. CDR3 DNA sequence: TGCAGTGCTAGAGGGGGGACACTGACCAATGAGCAGTTCTTC. Its translation is CSARGGTLTNEQFF.

This clonotype came up a few times. V and J are TRBV10-3 and TRBJ2-4; D is undetermined. The V gene lost 4 bases and the J gene lost 1 base, with 11 bases spanning the gap. Germline assignment: CDR1 ENHRY and CDR2 SYGVKD. The CDR3 has 15 amino acids. For the CDR3, the DNA is TGTGCCATCAGTGCTGAAAGGGTCGCCAAAAACATTCAGTACTTC. This encodes CAISAERVAKNIQYF.

The rearrangement links TRBV5-1 to TRBJ1-2, with D uncertain. Germline V gene sequence: CDR1 SGHRS, CDR2 YFSETQ. V was pared by 3 bases and J by 4 bases, with 13 bases between. The CDR3 is made up of 14 amino acids. The CDR3 coding sequence is TGCGCCAGCAGCTCCGACGGAGGGATCTATGGCTACACCTTC. Translated: CASSSDGGIYGYTF.

Only a few counts were recorded for this clonotype. V is TRBV6-1 and J is TRBJ1-1; TRBD1 matches at 7 bases. CDR1 is MNHNS and CDR2 is SASEGT in the germline V gene. The junction had 1 base not matched to a gene; V was cut back by 1 base and J by 5 bases. CDR3 length equals 13 residues. CDR3 protein: CASSEDRGTEAFF. Written as DNA, the CDR3 is TGTGCCAGCAGTGAAGACAGGGGAACTGAAGCTTTCTTT.

The chain employs TRBV12-3 or TRBV12-4 and TRBJ2-7, with TRBD1 matching over 9 bases. This CDR3 comprises 15 residues. J lost 0 bases, V lost 6 bases, and 6 bases had no gene match. In DNA form, the CDR3 reads TGTGCCAGCAGCCCCAGACAGGGGGGCTCCTACGAGCAGTACTTC. This codes for CASSPRQGGSYEQYF.

This clonotype was observed a few times. The V gene is TRBV28, the J gene TRBJ1-6, with a tentative D call TRBD1 (5 bases). Germline V gene lookup returns CDR1 MDHEN and CDR2 SYDVKM. Trimming pared 11 bases from V and 5 bases from J, leaving 13 bases between. CDR3 length: 13 amino acids. CDR3 DNA: TGTGCCGGTGGGCCGGGACATAATTCACCCCTCCACTTT. The encoded protein is CAGGPGHNSPLHF.

The chain joins TRBV7-2 to TRBJ1-2; unclear D gene. CDR1 and CDR2 from the germline V gene are SGHTA and FQGNSA. The CDR3 has 12 amino acids. V shed 5 bases and J shed 8 bases, with 12 bases lying between them. CDR3 sequence: CTSSPRSYGYTF. In nucleotides, the CDR3 is TGTACCAGCAGCCCAAGGTCATACGGCTACACCTTC.

The CDR3 region is CASRPRTGFGTEAFF. The CDR3 nucleotides read TGTGCCAGCAGACCACGGACAGGGTTTGGCACTGAAGCTTTCTTT. The chain combines TRBV2 with TRBJ1-1; 8 bases agree with TRBD1. The CDR3 spans 15 residues. V trimming: 6 bases; J trimming: 4 bases; junction bases outside the gene matches: 10. Germline values: CDR1 SNHLY, CDR2 FYNNEI.